The present TCR beta chain was sequenced within a study of regulatory T cells in long-lasting Graves disease. Time point defined: newly diagnosed GD, antithyroid drugs for less than 3 months. Extracted PBMC RNA gave rise to the TCR library. About this clonotype itself: Antigen specificity is unknown.

Per the germline V gene, CDR1 is LNHNV and CDR2 is YYDKDF (reference sequence). After removal of 3 bases from V and 3 bases from J, the junction contained 12 bases not matched to a gene. This CDR3 is 18 amino acids long. The study's findings and limits: Less diverse TCR repertoires were seen in persistent Graves' patients than in newly diagnosed ones. The persistent group shared 3,000 or so public clonotypes, more than the roughly 970 shared by new patients.

Library construction for TCR beta used iRepertoire HTBI primers and Arm-PCR of CDR3 regions. TCRdb reprocessed the multiplex PCR reads with MiXCR, giving one entry per CDR3 protein. The sample holds hundreds of thousands of distinct CDR3 sequences, about 17% seen once. In addition, the sample was reused for a study of T cells in Graves' hyperthyroidism and ophthalmopathy. That investigation notes: The HTBI set primed first-round TCR CDR3 RT-PCR. Most expanded thyroid clonotypes above 0.001 also appeared in blood.

The sequences come from peripheral blood mononuclear cells (PBMCs), collected at new diagnosis, from a patient treated with antithyroid drugs. This chain links TRBV15 with TRBJ2-7, with 12 bases matching TRBD2. The receptor was isolated from a woman in her 30s with Graves disease. CDR3 residues: CATSRGPGTSGHNYEQYF. Written as DNA, the CDR3 is TGTGCCACCAGCAGGGGACCCGGGACTAGCGGGCACAACTACGAGCAGTACTTC.